This is a list of T cell receptor beta chains from one sample in a study of control samples from healthy donors and cancer patients. The method was immunoSEQ multiplex PCR; TCRdb's version includes in-frame clones alone and lacks a portion of them. The data hold tens of thousands of clones, with roughly 90% observed a single time. Sequencing input: PBMCs. These TCRs come from a young man with colorectal cancer. The CDR3 runs from the conserved cysteine through the conserved F or W. Fields, in order: clone size, J gene, V gene, CDR3 length, D gene, CDR3 protein, CDR3 DNA. D genes are given only for firm matches. Clone size, where shown, is once, few, many, or a class for clones that have expanded.

abundance: once
j_gene: TRBJ1-6
v_gene: TRBV18
len: 16
d_gene: TRBD1
CDR3aa: CARNLRGPHEDSPLHF
CDR3nt: TGTGCCAGAAACCTTAGGGGGCCCCACGAGGATTCACCCCTCCACTTT

abundance: NA
j_gene: TRBJ1-3
v_gene: TRBV10-2
len: 16
d_gene: NA
CDR3aa: CASSGQGPSSGNTIYF
CDR3nt: TGCGCCAGCAGTGGGCAGGGGCCCTCCTCTGGAAACACCATATATTTT

abundance: NA
j_gene: TRBJ1-1
v_gene: TRBV6-2/TRBV6-3
len: 14
d_gene: NA
CDR3aa: CASSYLMGGTEAFF
CDR3nt: TGTGCCAGCAGTTATTTGATGGGGGGGACTGAAGCTTTCTTT

abundance: NA
j_gene: TRBJ2-3
v_gene: TRBV6-2/TRBV6-3
len: 14
d_gene: NA
CDR3aa: CASSYSFNTDTQYF
CDR3nt: TGTGCCAGCAGTTACTCCTTTAACACAGATACGCAGTATTTT

abundance: NA
j_gene: TRBJ2-1
v_gene: TRBV27
len: 15
d_gene: TRBD2
CDR3aa: CASSILAGLYNEQFF
CDR3nt: TGTGCCAGCAGTATACTAGCGGGGTTATACAATGAGCAGTTCTTC

abundance: NA
j_gene: TRBJ1-3
v_gene: TRBV5-5
len: 13
d_gene: NA
CDR3aa: CASSLAEENTIYF
CDR3nt: TGTGCCAGCAGCTTGGCGGAGGAAAACACCATATATTTT

abundance: NA
j_gene: TRBJ1-3
v_gene: TRBV10-2
len: 15
d_gene: NA
CDR3aa: CASSLSGGPGNTIYF
CDR3nt: TGCGCCAGCAGCCTCTCGGGGGGACCTGGAAACACCATATATTTT

abundance: NA
j_gene: TRBJ1-4
v_gene: TRBV7-9
len: 14
d_gene: NA
CDR3aa: CASSVSAEASKLFF
CDR3nt: TGTGCCAGCAGCGTAAGCGCCGAGGCTTCGAAACTGTTTTTT

abundance: NA
j_gene: TRBJ1-6
v_gene: TRBV5-4
len: 13
d_gene: NA
CDR3aa: CASSLGPNSPLHF
CDR3nt: TGTGCCAGCAGCTTGGGACCAAATTCACCCCTCCACTTT

abundance: once
j_gene: TRBJ1-6
v_gene: TRBV7-9
len: 10
d_gene: NA
CDR3aa: CASSSGPLHF
CDR3nt: TGTGCCAGCAGCTCGGGGCCCCTCCACTTT

abundance: NA
j_gene: TRBJ1-2
v_gene: TRBV5-6
len: 15
d_gene: NA
CDR3aa: CASSSVEGRIYGYTF
CDR3nt: TGTGCCAGCAGCTCGGTGGAGGGTCGCATCTATGGCTACACCTTC

abundance: NA
j_gene: TRBJ1-3
v_gene: TRBV29-1
len: 13
d_gene: NA
CDR3aa: CSVASNSGNTIYF
CDR3nt: TGCAGCGTCGCGTCTAACTCTGGAAACACCATATATTTT

abundance: NA
j_gene: TRBJ2-2
v_gene: TRBV11-2
len: 15
d_gene: TRBD2
CDR3aa: CASSLSGGNTGELFF
CDR3nt: TGTGCCAGCAGCTTAAGCGGGGGCAACACCGGGGAGCTGTTTTTT

abundance: NA
j_gene: TRBJ2-5
v_gene: TRBV5-1
len: 17
d_gene: NA
CDR3aa: CASSLGRGRGLPGAQYF
CDR3nt: TGCGCCAGCAGCTTAGGTAGAGGGCGGGGACTGCCGGGTGCCCAGTACTTC

abundance: NA
j_gene: TRBJ2-2
v_gene: TRBV29-1
len: 12
d_gene: NA
CDR3aa: CSVARGTGELFF
CDR3nt: TGCAGCGTCGCTCGGGGCACCGGGGAGCTGTTTTTT

abundance: NA
j_gene: TRBJ2-2
v_gene: TRBV5-1
len: 14
d_gene: TRBD2
CDR3aa: CASSLVAGAGELFF
CDR3nt: TGCGCCAGCAGCTTGGTAGCGGGGGCCGGGGAGCTGTTTTTT